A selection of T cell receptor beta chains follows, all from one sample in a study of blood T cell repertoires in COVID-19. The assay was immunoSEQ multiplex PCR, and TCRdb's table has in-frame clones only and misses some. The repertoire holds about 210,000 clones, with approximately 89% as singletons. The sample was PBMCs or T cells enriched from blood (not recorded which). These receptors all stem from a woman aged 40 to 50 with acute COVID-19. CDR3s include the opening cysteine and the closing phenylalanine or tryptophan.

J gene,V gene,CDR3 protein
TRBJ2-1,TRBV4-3,CASSQDWDSYNEQFF
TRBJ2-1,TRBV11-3,CASSFAGTAYNEQFF
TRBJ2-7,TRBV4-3,CASSQELGPAGYEQYF
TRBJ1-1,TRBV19,CASSMSENTEAFF
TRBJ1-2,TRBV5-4,CASRRHDRGSGGYTF
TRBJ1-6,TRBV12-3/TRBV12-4,CASSSLGNSPLHF
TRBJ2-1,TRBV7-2,CASSLVSDTYNEQFF
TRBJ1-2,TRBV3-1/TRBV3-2,CASSSLSGGDESGYTF
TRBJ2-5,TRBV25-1,CASSRGDRQQETQYF
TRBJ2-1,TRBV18,CASSPRPAWAQFF
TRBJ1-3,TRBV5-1,CASSLEGATGNTIYF
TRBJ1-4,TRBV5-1,CASSLASTNEKLFF
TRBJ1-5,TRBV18,CASSPEGGNQPQHF
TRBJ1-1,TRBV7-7,CASSLGETGRGRMNTEAFF
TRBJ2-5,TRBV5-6,CASSPGLAGYQETQYF
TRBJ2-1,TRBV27,CASSLRAGGFEQFF
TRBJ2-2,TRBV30,CAWTPTSTGELFF
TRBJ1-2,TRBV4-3,CASSQAGGGRGYTF
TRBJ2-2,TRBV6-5,CASTASSSAGELFF
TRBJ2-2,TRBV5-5,CASSSRDDTGELFF
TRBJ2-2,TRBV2,CASMRQGGTTGELFF
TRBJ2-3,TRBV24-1,CATRPNLATRAQGGLTQYF
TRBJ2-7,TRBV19,CASSISVGQGYEQYF
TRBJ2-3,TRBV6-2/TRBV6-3,CASSLAGGPADTQYF
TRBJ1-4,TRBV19,CASNQGGPNEKLFF
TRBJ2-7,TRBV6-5,CASSPRGRQSYEQYF
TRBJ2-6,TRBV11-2,CASSSLSGANVLTF
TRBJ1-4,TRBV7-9,CASSPGQGSNEKLFF
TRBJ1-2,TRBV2,CASKGQGSGYTF
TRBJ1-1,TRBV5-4,CASSFGQGGSVFPNTEAFF
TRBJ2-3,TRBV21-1,CASSDRHRVDTQYF
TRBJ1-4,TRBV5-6,CASSAMGGNEKLFF
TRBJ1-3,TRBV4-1,CASSQLRSSGNTIYF
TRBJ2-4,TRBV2,CASTHSGGAGNIQYF
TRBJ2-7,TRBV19,CASSQISGVSEQYF
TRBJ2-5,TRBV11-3,CASSPSRSLETQYF
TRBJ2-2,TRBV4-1,CASSLTSTGELFF
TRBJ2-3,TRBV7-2,CASSKAQGNTDTQYF
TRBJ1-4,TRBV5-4,CASSLGLSEKLFF
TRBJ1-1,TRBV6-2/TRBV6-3,CASSKGTGGSTEAFF
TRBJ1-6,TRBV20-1,CSASHLSQGRDSPLHF
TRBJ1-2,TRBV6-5,CASTGDRFNYGYTF
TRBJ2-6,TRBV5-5,CASSRRTNELSGANVLTF
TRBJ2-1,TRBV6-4,CASRISGGAHEQFF
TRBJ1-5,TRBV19,CASKSSGYYNQPQHF
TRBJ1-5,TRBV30,CAWSATGMGNQPQHF
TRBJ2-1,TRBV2,CASSVAGGPVNEQFF
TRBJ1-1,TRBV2,CASSEGGRGQGLTEAFF
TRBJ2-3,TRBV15,CATTTTATDTQYF
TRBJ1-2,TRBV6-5,CASSPREGGYTF
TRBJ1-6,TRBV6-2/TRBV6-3,CASSYSMGGARSPLHF
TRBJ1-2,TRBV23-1,CASSHPTIQGVQGALGTGDGYTF
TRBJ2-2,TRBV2,CASIRQANTGELFF
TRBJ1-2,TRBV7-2,CASSEGVKGYGYTF
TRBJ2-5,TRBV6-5,CGTRDWVRAKTQYF